Below are 8 T cell receptor beta chains sequenced from a single sample in a study of Tregs in tolerant kidney transplant recipients. For these receptors, no antigen is known. Generated by immunoSEQ multiplex PCR, the TCRdb table keeps only in-frame clones and is missing some. The table records approximately 2,000 clones, roughly 52% of them present only once. Sequenced input: Tregs from blood cultured with allogeneic cells. The receptors were sampled from a human donor in good health.

This chain uses TRBV5-5 with TRBJ1-4; 8 bases fit TRBD1. The CDR3 contains 15 residues. CDR1 is SGHKS, CDR2 YYEKEE, per germline (reference sequence). Trimming at V came to 5 bases and at J to 7 bases, leaving 10 bases not matched to a gene. The CDR3 spells CASRFAGGAGEKLFF. Here the CDR3 DNA reads TGTGCCAGCAGATTCGCAGGGGGCGCTGGTGAAAAACTGTTTTTT.

With regard to this clone: The junction departs from germline at one end; a sequencing error may be responsible. The chain couples TRBV10-3 to TRBJ1-2; D is uncertain. Germline values: CDR1 ENHRY, CDR2 SYGVKD. The CDR3 runs to 12 residues. CDR3 coding DNA: TGTGCCAGCAGTTACACGGGATATGGCTACACCTTC. Its protein is CASSYTGYGYTF.

This clone is labeled medium-sized. The gene calls are TRBV16 and TRBJ1-1; possible D gene TRBD1, 5 bases. Trimming left V 1 base short and J 12 bases short, with 21 bases between. The CDR3 runs 15 residues. Germline V gene sequence: CDR1 KGHSY, CDR2 FQNENV. In DNA form, the CDR3 reads TGTGCCAGCAGCCAATTATGGGGGACCGGGGATTTGACTTTCTTT. Protein: CASSQLWGTGDLTFF.

The gene calls are TRBV5-1 and TRBJ2-7; D perhaps matches TRBD1 (5 bases). Trimming left V 4 bases short and J 5 bases short, with 19 bases between. The CDR3 spans 15 residues. Germline V lookup: CDR1 SGHRS, CDR2 YFSETQ. The CDR3 region has the DNA TGCGCCAGCAGCACGGCCCGTGGCAGGGCCCACGAGCAGTACTTC. Translation gives CASSTARGRAHEQYF.

The chain carries TRBV7-3 and TRBJ2-2; the D call may be TRBD1 or TRBD2 (5 bases each). The CDR3 is 15 amino acids. V lost 4 bases, J lost 4 bases, and 13 bases lay in between. CDR1 and CDR2 (germline): SGHTA, FQGTGA. The CDR3: CASSSRGRGTGELFF. The CDR3 DNA reads TGTGCCAGCAGCTCCCGGGGACGGGGCACCGGGGAGCTGTTTTTT.

This clone is medium-sized by share. The chain combines TRBV5-1 with TRBJ2-1; unclear D gene. The germline CDR1 and CDR2 sequences are SGHRS and YFSETQ. Trimming removed 4 bases at V and 8 bases at J, with 13 bases between. This CDR3 is built from 13 residues. CDR3 sequence: CASSPDGLHEQFF. CDR3 coding DNA: TGCGCCAGCAGCCCCGATGGCTTGCATGAGCAGTTCTTC.

The chain links TRBV9 to TRBJ1-1; 8 bases agree with TRBD1. This CDR3 region has 17 residues. Germline CDR1 and CDR2: SGDLS and YYNGEE. V was clipped by 0 bases and J by 1 base; unmatched bases: 8. The CDR3: CASSVGVRGRRNTEAFF. The CDR3 DNA follows: TGTGCCAGCAGCGTAGGGGTCAGGGGGCGGCGGAACACTGAAGCTTTCTTT.

The chain joins TRBV15 to TRBJ1-3; D is undetermined. CDR3 length: 15 residues. The germline V gene has CDR1 LNHNV and CDR2 YYDKDF (reference sequence). V was shortened by 0 bases and J by 0 bases, with 6 bases between the two germline ends. The CDR3 is CATSRDANSGNTIYF. In nucleotides, the CDR3 is TGTGCCACCAGCAGAGACGCCAACTCTGGAAACACCATATATTTT.